This T cell receptor (beta chain) is drawn from a study of shared clonotypes between healthy human individuals (dated by TCRdb to the early 2020s). Study-level background: Three men and two women, aged 18 to 49 years, made up the cohort. Leukapheresis yielded between about 0.9 and 9 billion PBMCs per donor. To estimate repertoire size and how much clonotype sharing occurs between individuals, the study deeply sequenced the blood TCR repertoires of about five healthy adults. To increase sequencing depth and limit assay-specific biases, different laboratories used diverse techniques to prepare libraries and sequence TCR repertoires. Per donor, three plates each were used for CD4 naive and CD4 memory, two for CD8 naive, and one for CD8 memory.

As for this clone: Its antigen remains unidentified. No base qualities exist here, and no much larger clone lies one base off it.

Overall study outcomes, separate from this receptor: Compared with non-shared clonotypes, clonotypes shared by all four sorted-subset donors had higher generation probabilities. Rarefaction of sorted-subset datasets indicated incomplete sequencing despite the large sequencing depth. Approximately 4.8% of naive CD4, more than 3% of naive CD8, approximately 2% of memory CD4, and over 0.35% of memory CD8 clonotypes were shared across a few donors. Sampling was limited to blood, and TCR repertoires in tissue likely differ from TCR repertoires in blood. Based on pairwise subsampling, the degree of clonotype sharing among donors was expected to be affected by sequencing depth. Naive subsets generally had larger estimated clonotype richness than memory subsets. The small number of donors limited the genetic and exposure-history diversity represented.

V gives up 4 bases and J gives up 2 bases, and the segment between their germline ends measures 11 bases. Taken from the germline V gene, the CDR1 and CDR2 loops are SGDLS and YYNGEE. The CDR3 holds 14 amino acids from the cysteine to the phenylalanine. CDR3 DNA only is kept here, 42 bases in frame from base 1. Using the deep immunoSEQ assay, TCR CDR3 regions were amplified from genomic DNA by multiplex PCR. For each cell subset, the extracted genomic DNA was distributed evenly across all wells of several immunoSEQ 96-well plates, and each plate served as one replicate. For sorted subsets, each replicate PCR was loaded with 200 ng genomic DNA, equivalent to roughly 30,000 T cell genomes. Purified libraries were measured with a Qubit 3.0 fluorometer, size-checked on a Bioanalyzer 2100, and measured again with the KAPA Library Quantification kit. Every immunoSEQ 96-well plate was sequenced on a separate single-read 150-cycle Illumina NextSeq 550 flow cell. In the original analysis: Because the immunoSEQ output included only junctional sequences and no quality scores, the filtering could not be the same as the filtering used for full-length reads. Sequences were annotated with PyIR, a Python wrapper for IgBLAST v1.9, using IMGT germline references to assign V/J genes and CDR3. Reads were filtered out if the reads had weak V/J assignments (E-value above 1e-6), no CDR3, stop codons, out-of-frame junctions, or ambiguous translated residues. V3J clonotypes were defined as sequences sharing an identical inferred V gene, J gene, and CDR3 amino acid sequence. Percentage overlap between repertoires was calculated by dividing the number of shared unique clonotypes by the size of the smaller repertoire. Three approaches were used to assess repertoire richness: RTK rarefaction, the Chao1 estimator, and Recon v2.1 estimates of unobserved clonotypes. Generation probabilities for all TCRbeta clonotypes obtained by the gDNA method from a handful of donors were computed using OLGA. TCRdb took this table from immuneACCESS and kept in-frame rearrangements with V and J called. Such tables lack part of the clones; where checked against another copy, unresolved V genes explain under half of the gap, and the rest is unexplained. V, J and clone size were drawn from that table, and D and trimming were deduced from the DNA. The sample table lists 1,400,000 or so clones, about 98.5% of them with a count of one. The biggest ten clones account for approximately 0.4% of the sample.

The donors were healthy, HIV-negative adults who had no recently reported acute infections or vaccinations. Every donor was a Caucasian adult living in Nashville, Tennessee, USA. CD4+ T cells were enriched by magnetic negative selection; naive cells were then positively selected on CD45RA, and the negative fraction formed the memory subset. Blood was obtained by leukapheresis, after which PBMCs were separated by Ficoll-Histopaque density gradient centrifugation and cryopreserved in liquid nitrogen vapor phase. Purity and quantity of every magnetically sorted T cell population were checked by analytical flow cytometry. From each sorted fraction, genomic DNA was isolated and quantified by UV absorbance on a Nanodrop 2000c.

The receptor comes from a young man in good health. The sequence is built from TRBV9 and TRBJ2-3; the D segment cannot be called with confidence. Material: naive CD4+ T cells sorted from blood. This sample's cell subset or site label indicates: CD45RA+ positively selected. CDR3 loop: CASSPSPLTDTQYF. The bases read TGTGCCAGCAGCCCCTCCCCCCTCACAGATACGCAGTATTTT.